This TCR beta chain was profiled in a study of blood T cell repertoires in COVID-19 (dated by TCRdb to the early 2020s). Regarding the research as a whole: Samples covering the acute and convalescent phases of COVID-19 were provided by collaborators in the United States, Italy and Spain. The material from the prospective study consisted of cDNA or gDNA derived from T cells, B-cell-depleted T cells, or PBMCs. The dataset comprised deeply sampled blood TCRbeta repertoires from subjects exposed to, actively infected with, or recovered from COVID-19. A freely available public database, intended as a resource for researchers studying the immune response to SARS-CoV-2, is where the repertoires were released. The samples were drawn from two sources: the first 160 participants of the ongoing ImmuneRACE study, and fewer than 1,500 subjects contributed by 6 global collaborators. Sample metadata almost always included a de-identified subject ID, COVID-19 status, age in years and sex. Where available, HLA class I and class II types were taken from metadata supplied by the sample provider and were not determined by assay-based typing. What the research found in general, with its limitations: How much clinical and demographic metadata was included differed by source and by participant, and the metadata was provided uncurated.

V trim: 1 base; J trim: 0 bases; unmatched bases: 2. Spanning cysteine to phenylalanine, the CDR3 consists of 16 amino acids. Of the read, only the CDR3 DNA is kept; its 48 bases are in frame from base 1. Per the germline V gene, SGHTS is the CDR1 and YDEGEE is the CDR2. The immunoSEQ Assay, a bias-controlled multiplex PCR, was used to amplify TCRbeta CDR3 regions from genomic DNA. The original pipeline was this. The number of nucleated cells in each sample was estimated from the amplification of reference gene primers within the assay. To quantify the absolute abundance of each unique TCRbeta CDR3 rearrangement, sequence reads were collapsed and filtered. For each sample, productive Simpson clonality was calculated as the square root of Simpson's diversity index over productive rearrangements. Here the immuneACCESS table is served through TCRdb, limited to in-frame sequences with V and J called. Missing clones are a known gap in these copies; in checked studies unresolved V genes cover under half, and the rest lacks a known reason. That table is the source of V, J and clone size, and D and trimming were worked out from the DNA. In all, the sample holds tens of thousands of clones, and around 86% of those were seen once. Jointly, the top ten make up about 2.1% of the sample.

Whole blood was collected in K2EDTA tubes by collaborating institutions according to the institutions' own protocols. For TCRbeta analysis, collaborators shipped samples as frozen whole blood, isolated PBMCs, or DNA extracted from either of those sample types. A remark on this clone: Its antigen has not been determined. Per-base quality was not reported, and no clone a single base away is much larger than it.

Sequencing was done on a sample of peripheral blood. The TCR comes from a man aged 25-45 years with acute or convalescent COVID-19. The chain couples TRBV5-8 to TRBJ1-4; 8 bases in the junction line up with TRBD1. The CDR3 here reads CASSLTGGATNEKLFF. The DNA sequence is TGTGCCAGCAGCTTGACAGGGGGTGCAACTAATGAAAAACTGTTTTTT.